This TCR beta chain was documented in a study of vaccination and CD4 T cells after COVID-19. This clonotype was recorded a few times. Its specificity is unknown. Germline V lookup: CDR1 SGHVS, CDR2 FQNEAQ. V was shortened by 1 base and J by 5 bases, with 17 bases between the two germline ends. The CDR3 length is 16 residues. The treatment denotes: 10-day PBMC culture with coronavirus spike peptide pools or control peptides (ViraFEST assay). The Oncomine TCR Beta short-read assay generated sequence data from the DNA of cultured CD4+ T cells. TCRdb re-called the PCR reads through MiXCR, storing one row per CDR3 protein. The sample has some 5,300 distinct CDR3 sequences; 40% are singletons.

This TCR derives from a human donor who had recovered from COVID-19. The chain links TRBV7-8 to TRBJ1-2; D remains ambiguous. Sequencing was performed on CD4+ T cells from blood, cultured in vitro. The CDR3 loop reads CASSLVYNAIGYGYTF. The CDR3 DNA reads as TGTGCCAGCAGCTTAGTTTACAACGCCATAGGGTATGGCTACACCTTC. The full variable domain, its missing parts supplied by reference TRBV7-8 and TRBJ1-2, is GAGVSQSPRYKVAKRGQDVALRCDPISGHVSLFWYQQALGQGPEFLTYFQNEAQLDKSGLPSDRFFAERPEGSVSTLKIQRTQQEDSAVYLCASSLVYNAIGYGYTFGSGTRLTVV.